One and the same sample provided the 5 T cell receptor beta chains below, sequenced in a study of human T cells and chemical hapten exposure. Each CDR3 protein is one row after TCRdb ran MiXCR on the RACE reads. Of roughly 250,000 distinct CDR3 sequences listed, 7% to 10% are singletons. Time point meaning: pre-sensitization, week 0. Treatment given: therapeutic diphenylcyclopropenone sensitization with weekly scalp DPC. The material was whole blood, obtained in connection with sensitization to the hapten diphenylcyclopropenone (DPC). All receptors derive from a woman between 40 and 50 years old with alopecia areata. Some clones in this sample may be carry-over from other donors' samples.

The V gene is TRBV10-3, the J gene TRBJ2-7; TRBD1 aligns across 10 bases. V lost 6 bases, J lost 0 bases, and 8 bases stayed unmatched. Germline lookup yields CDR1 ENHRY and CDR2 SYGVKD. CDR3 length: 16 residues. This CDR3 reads CAIRAGTGAVSYEQYF. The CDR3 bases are TGTGCCATCAGAGCCGGGACAGGGGCCGTCTCCTACGAGCAGTACTTC.

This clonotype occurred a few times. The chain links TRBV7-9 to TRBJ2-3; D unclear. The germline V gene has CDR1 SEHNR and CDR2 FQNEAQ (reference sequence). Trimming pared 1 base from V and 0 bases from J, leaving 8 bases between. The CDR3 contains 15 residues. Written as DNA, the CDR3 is TGTGCCAGCAGCTTAGACGGGTTGAGCACAGATACGCAGTATTTT. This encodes CASSLDGLSTDTQYF.

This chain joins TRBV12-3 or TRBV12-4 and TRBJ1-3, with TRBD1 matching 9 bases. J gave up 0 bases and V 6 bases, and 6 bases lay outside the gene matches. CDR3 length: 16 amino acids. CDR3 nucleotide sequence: TGTGCCAGCAGGGGGACAGGGACCTTCTCTGGAAACACCATATATTTT. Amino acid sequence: CASRGTGTFSGNTIYF.

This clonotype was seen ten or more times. The CDR3 DNA reads as TGCGCCAGCAGCTTGGGACCCAGCTCCTACGAGCAGTACTTC. Its protein product is CASSLGPSSYEQYF. The chain links TRBV5-1 to TRBJ2-7; the D is unclear. The CDR3 spans 14 residues. The V gene lost 0 bases and the J gene lost 0 bases, with 7 bases spanning the gap. Per the germline V gene, CDR1 is SGHRS and CDR2 is YFSETQ.

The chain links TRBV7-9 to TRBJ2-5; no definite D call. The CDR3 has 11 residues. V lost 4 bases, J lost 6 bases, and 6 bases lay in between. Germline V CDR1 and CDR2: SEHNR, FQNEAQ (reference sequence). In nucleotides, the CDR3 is TGTGCCAGCAGCTACGGACAGACCCAGTACTTC. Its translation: CASSYGQTQYF.